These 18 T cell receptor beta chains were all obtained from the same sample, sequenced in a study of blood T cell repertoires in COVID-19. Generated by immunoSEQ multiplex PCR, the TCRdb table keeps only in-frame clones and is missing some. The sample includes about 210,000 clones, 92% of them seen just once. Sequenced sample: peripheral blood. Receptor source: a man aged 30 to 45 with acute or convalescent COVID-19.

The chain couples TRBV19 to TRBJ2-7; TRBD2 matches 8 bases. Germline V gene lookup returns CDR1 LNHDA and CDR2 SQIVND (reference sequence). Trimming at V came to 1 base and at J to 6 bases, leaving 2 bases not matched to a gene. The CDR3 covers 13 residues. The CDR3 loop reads CASSIVAGGEQYF. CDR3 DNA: TGTGCCAGTAGTATAGTCGCGGGAGGCGAGCAGTACTTC.

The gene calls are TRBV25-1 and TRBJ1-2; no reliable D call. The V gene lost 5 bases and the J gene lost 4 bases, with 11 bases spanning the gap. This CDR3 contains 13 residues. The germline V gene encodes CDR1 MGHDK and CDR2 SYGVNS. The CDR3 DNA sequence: TGTGCCAGCAGTCGGGAAATCGCCTATGGCTACACCTTC. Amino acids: CASSREIAYGYTF.

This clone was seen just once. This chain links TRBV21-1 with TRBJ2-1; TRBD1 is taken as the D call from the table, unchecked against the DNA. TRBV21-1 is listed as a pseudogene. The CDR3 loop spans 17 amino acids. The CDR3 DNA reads TGTGCCAGCAGCATTATCGCCCAGGGGGCGCTTGAAAATGAGCAGTTCTTC. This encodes CASSIIAQGALENEQFF.

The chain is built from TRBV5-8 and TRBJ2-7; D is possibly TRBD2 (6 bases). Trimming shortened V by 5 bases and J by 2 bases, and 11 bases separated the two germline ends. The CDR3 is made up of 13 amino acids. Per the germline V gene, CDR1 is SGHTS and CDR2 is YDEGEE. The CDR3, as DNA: TGTGCCAGCAGTGGGTGGGGGGCCTACGAGCAGTACTTC. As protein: CASSGWGAYEQYF.

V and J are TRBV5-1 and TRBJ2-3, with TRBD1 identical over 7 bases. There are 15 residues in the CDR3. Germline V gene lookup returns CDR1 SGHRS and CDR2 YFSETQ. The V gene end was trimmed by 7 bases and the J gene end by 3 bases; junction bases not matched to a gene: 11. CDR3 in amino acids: CASAILQGTTDTQYF. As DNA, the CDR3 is TGCGCCAGCGCTATTCTACAGGGGACAACAGATACGCAGTATTTT.

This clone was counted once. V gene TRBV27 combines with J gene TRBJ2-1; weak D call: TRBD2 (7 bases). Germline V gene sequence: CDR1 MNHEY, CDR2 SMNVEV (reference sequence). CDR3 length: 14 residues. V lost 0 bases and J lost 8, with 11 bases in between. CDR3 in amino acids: CASSLSGGGYEQFF. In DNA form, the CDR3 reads TGTGCCAGCAGTTTATCGGGGGGGGGCTATGAGCAGTTCTTC.

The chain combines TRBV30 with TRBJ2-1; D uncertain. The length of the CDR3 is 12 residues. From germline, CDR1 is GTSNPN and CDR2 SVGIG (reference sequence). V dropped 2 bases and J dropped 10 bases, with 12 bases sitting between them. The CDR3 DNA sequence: TGTGCCTGGAGTATCTCCCCCCGGGAGCAGTTCTTC. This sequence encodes CAWSISPREQFF.

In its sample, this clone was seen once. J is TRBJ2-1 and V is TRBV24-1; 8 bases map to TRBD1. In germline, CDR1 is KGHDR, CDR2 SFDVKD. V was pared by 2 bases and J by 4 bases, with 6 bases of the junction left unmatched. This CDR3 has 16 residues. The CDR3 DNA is TGTGCCACCAGTGATTCAGGGGGCCTGGGGTACAATGAGCAGTTCTTC. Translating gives CATSDSGGLGYNEQFF.

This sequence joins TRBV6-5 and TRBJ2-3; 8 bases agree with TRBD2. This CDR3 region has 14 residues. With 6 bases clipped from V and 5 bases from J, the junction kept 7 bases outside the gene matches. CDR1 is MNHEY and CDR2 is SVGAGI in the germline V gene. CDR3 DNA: TGTGCCAGCAGCCGAGCGGGAGCTGAAGATACGCAGTATTTT. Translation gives CASSRAGAEDTQYF.

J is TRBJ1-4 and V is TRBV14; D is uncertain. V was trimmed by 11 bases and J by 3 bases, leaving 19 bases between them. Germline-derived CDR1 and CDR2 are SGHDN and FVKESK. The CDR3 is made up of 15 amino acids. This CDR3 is CARRSSHSANEKLFF. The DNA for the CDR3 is TGTGCCCGCCGGAGCAGCCATTCGGCTAATGAAAAACTGTTTTTT.

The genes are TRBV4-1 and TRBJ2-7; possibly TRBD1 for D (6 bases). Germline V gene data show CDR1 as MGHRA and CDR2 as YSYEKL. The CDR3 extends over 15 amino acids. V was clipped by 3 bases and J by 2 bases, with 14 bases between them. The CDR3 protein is CASSHPARGPYEQYF. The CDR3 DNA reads TGCGCCAGCAGCCATCCGGCCAGGGGTCCCTACGAGCAGTACTTC.

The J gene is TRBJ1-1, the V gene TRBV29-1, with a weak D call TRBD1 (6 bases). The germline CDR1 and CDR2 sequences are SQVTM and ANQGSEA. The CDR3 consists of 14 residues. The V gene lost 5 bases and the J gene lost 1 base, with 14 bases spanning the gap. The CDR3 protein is CSVPLTGPNTEAFF. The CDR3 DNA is TGCAGCGTTCCCCTGACAGGACCGAACACTGAAGCTTTCTTT.

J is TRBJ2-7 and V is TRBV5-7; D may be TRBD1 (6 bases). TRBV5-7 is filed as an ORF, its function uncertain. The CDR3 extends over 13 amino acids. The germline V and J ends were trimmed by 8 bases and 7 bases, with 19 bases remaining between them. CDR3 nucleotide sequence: TGTGCCAGGCCGACAGGACATCGCGGAGAGCAGTACTTC. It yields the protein CARPTGHRGEQYF.

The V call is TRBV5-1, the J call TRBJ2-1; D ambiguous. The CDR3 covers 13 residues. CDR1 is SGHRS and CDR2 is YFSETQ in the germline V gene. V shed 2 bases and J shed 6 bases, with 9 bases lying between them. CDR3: CASSFFTGNEQFF. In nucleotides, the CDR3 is TGCGCCAGCAGCTTCTTTACCGGCAATGAGCAGTTCTTC.

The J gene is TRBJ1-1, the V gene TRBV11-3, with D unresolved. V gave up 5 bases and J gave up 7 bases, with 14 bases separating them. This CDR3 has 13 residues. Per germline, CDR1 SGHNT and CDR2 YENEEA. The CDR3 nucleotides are TGTGCCAGCAGCCCCGGTCCACTTCATGAAGCTTTCTTT. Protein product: CASSPGPLHEAFF.

This CDR3 is CASREQGALSNQPQHF. DNA for the CDR3: TGTGCCAGCAGGGAACAGGGGGCCCTTAGCAATCAGCCCCAGCATTTT. This chain joins TRBV6-1 and TRBJ1-5; TRBD1 matches at 9 bases. Unmatched junction bases numbered 6, after V lost 6 bases and J lost 0 bases. The V gene's germline CDR1 is MNHNS and CDR2 SASEGT. The CDR3 has 16 amino acids.

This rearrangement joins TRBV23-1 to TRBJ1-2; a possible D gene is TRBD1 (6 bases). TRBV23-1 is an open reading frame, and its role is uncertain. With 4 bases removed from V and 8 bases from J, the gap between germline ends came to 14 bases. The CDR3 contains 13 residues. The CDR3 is CASSRLQGRGYTF. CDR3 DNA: TGCGCCAGCAGTCGACTACAGGGAAGAGGCTACACCTTC.

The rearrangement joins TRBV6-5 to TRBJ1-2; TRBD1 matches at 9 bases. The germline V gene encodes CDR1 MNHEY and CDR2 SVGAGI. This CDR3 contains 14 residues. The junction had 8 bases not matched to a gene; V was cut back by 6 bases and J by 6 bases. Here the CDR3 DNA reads TGTGCCAGCAGGTCATCGGGACAGGGCCATGGCTACACCTTC. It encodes CASRSSGQGHGYTF.